These 26 T cell receptor beta chains came from one sample sequenced in a study of CD8 T cells in Susac syndrome. RNA amounts of about 0.5 to 1 ug underwent reverse transcription with random hexamers. TCRdb re-analysed the immunoSEQ multiplex PCR reads in MiXCR, keeping a single row per CDR3 protein. Counted here are 100,000 or so distinct CDR3 sequences, around 96% occurring once; the ten biggest clones make up 0.3% to 0.35%. Sequences were obtained from CD8+ T cells from PBMCs. The receptors come from a human donor with Susac syndrome.

The DNA for the CDR3 is TGCAGCGTTAGCCAGGGTGGTGGGGAAAAACTGTTTTTT. Amino acids: CSVSQGGGEKLFF. The chain is built from TRBV29-1 and TRBJ1-4, with D possibly matching TRBD1 (5 bases). This CDR3 is built from 13 residues. Trimming pared 5 bases from V and 8 bases from J, leaving 15 bases between. Germline assignment: CDR1 SQVTM and CDR2 ANQGSEA.

The gene calls are TRBV27 and TRBJ2-6, with D perhaps given as TRBD1 or TRBD2 (5 bases each). CDR1 is MNHEY and CDR2 is SMNVEV in the germline V gene (reference sequence). The CDR3 is 18 residues long. The V end was cut by 5 bases, the J end by 0 bases, with 17 bases between. This CDR3 reads CASSLTGGSHSGANVLTF. CDR3 bases: TGTGCCAGCAGTCTCACAGGAGGATCTCACTCTGGGGCCAACGTCCTGACTTTC.

The chain is built from TRBV14 and TRBJ2-3; 7 bases line up with TRBD2. The CDR3 is 15 amino acids. The V gene's germline CDR1 is SGHDN and CDR2 FVKESK. With 7 bases clipped from V and 1 base from J, the junction kept 8 bases outside the gene matches. The CDR3 DNA reads TGTGCCAGCAATTCCCGGGAGGATGGCACAGATACGCAGTATTTT. Encoded protein: CASNSREDGTDTQYF.

The chain is built from TRBV2 and TRBJ1-5; D possibly corresponds to TRBD1 (5 bases). This CDR3 is built from 12 residues. The V gene lost 4 bases and the J gene lost 11 bases, with 12 bases spanning the gap. Per the germline V gene, CDR1 is SNHLY and CDR2 is FYNNEI. The CDR3 here is CASSVPPGAQHF. In DNA, the CDR3 is TGTGCCAGCAGTGTGCCCCCGGGGGCCCAGCATTTT.

This chain uses TRBV3-1 with TRBJ2-6; no reliable D call. Germline-derived CDR1 and CDR2 are LGHDT and YNNKEL (reference sequence). The CDR3 covers 13 residues. Trimming took off 8 bases at V and 4 bases at J, with 9 bases between the two ends. In DNA, the CDR3 is TGTGCCAGCGGAGACAAAGGGGCCAACGTCCTGACTTTC. Protein product: CASGDKGANVLTF.

Here the CDR3 reads CASSLAREVDTQYF. The CDR3 DNA reads TGTGCCAGCAGCTTAGCCAGGGAGGTCGATACGCAGTATTTT. This sequence joins TRBV7-9 and TRBJ2-3, with a tentative D call TRBD2 (6 bases). V was shortened by 0 bases and J by 6 bases, with 10 bases between the two germline ends. CDR1 is SEHNR and CDR2 is FQNEAQ in the germline V gene (reference sequence). The CDR3 has 14 residues.

The V and J genes are TRBV12-3 or TRBV12-4 and TRBJ2-5, with a possible D match to TRBD1 (6 bases). The CDR3 loop spans 13 amino acids. The V end lost 5 bases, the J end lost 5 bases, and 12 bases lay between the germline ends. The chain's CDR3 is CASSRQVGETQYF. Here the CDR3 DNA reads TGTGCCAGCAGTCGACAGGTTGGGGAGACCCAGTACTTC.

The J gene is TRBJ2-3, the V gene TRBV29-1, with TRBD2 matching 7 bases. J was trimmed by 5 bases and V by 6 bases; bases with no gene match: 14. Germline values: CDR1 SQVTM, CDR2 ANQGSEA. This CDR3 spans 15 amino acids. CDR3 coding DNA: TGCAGCGTAATAACGGGGGGACCTATGGTAGATACGCAGTATTTT. This gives the protein CSVITGGPMVDTQYF.

The chain is built from TRBV5-6 and TRBJ2-7; 7 bases are a match to TRBD2. From germline, CDR1 is SGHDT and CDR2 YYEEEE. J gave up 5 bases and V 7 bases, and 18 bases lay outside the gene matches. The CDR3 length is 16 residues. CDR3 in amino acids: CASGSGSAGAHHEQYF. In DNA, the CDR3 is TGTGCCAGCGGGAGCGGCTCGGCGGGAGCCCATCACGAGCAGTACTTC.

Note on this clonotype: The junction departs from the called germline gene at one end, perhaps through a read error. V usage is TRBV3-1 and J usage is TRBJ2-4, with D possibly matching TRBD2 (6 bases). This CDR3 has 13 amino acids. Per germline, CDR1 LGHDT and CDR2 YNNKEL (reference sequence). The CDR3 nucleotides are TGTGCCAGCAGCCTTGGGGGAGGAAACATTCAGTGCTTC. This encodes CASSLGGGNIQCF.

The chain recombines TRBV7-9 with TRBJ1-1; D gene uncertain. The CDR3 runs 12 residues. The V end was cut by 2 bases, the J end by 5 bases, with 6 bases between. CDR1 is SEHNR, CDR2 FQNEAQ, per germline (reference sequence). The CDR3 DNA reads as TGTGCCAGCAGCTTATCGGAAACTGAAGCTTTCTTT. Amino acid sequence: CASSLSETEAFF.

The chain links TRBV2 to TRBJ1-3; perhaps TRBD1 as D (5 bases). The germline CDR1 and CDR2 sequences are SNHLY and FYNNEI. The CDR3 is made up of 14 amino acids. V shed 6 bases and J shed 0 bases, with 9 bases lying between them. CDR3 region: CASRGLNSGNTIYF. The CDR3 DNA sequence: TGTGCCAGCAGGGGACTGAACTCTGGAAACACCATATATTTT. Based on the CDR3 plus reference TRBV2 and TRBJ1-3, the full variable domain is EPEVTQTPSHQVTQMGQEVILRCVPISNHLYFYWYRQILGQKVEFLVSFYNNEISEKSEIFDDQFSVERPDGSNFTLKIRSTKLEDSAMYFCASRGLNSGNTIYFGEGSWLTVV.

The V and J genes are TRBV7-9 and TRBJ1-1; possible D gene TRBD1, 5 bases. This CDR3 has 13 amino acids. Trimming pared 5 bases from V and 4 bases from J, leaving 11 bases between. Germline CDR1 reads SEHNR; CDR2 reads FQNEAQ (reference sequence). The CDR3 sequence: CASSPPGGTEAFF. The CDR3 bases are TGTGCCAGCAGCCCTCCGGGGGGCACTGAAGCTTTCTTT.

The chain employs TRBV9 and TRBJ2-5; D not resolved. V dropped 4 bases and J dropped 2 bases, with 15 bases sitting between them. The germline gives CDR1 SGDLS, CDR2 YYNGEE. The CDR3 spans 15 residues. In DNA, the CDR3 is TGTGCCAGCAGCCCCCATAGGGCAGTACAAGAGACCCAGTACTTC. This encodes CASSPHRAVQETQYF.

The CDR3 is CASSFYSDTQYF. In DNA, the CDR3 is TGTGCCAGCAGTTTCTATTCAGATACGCAGTATTTT. This chain uses TRBV2 with TRBJ2-3; D is uncertain. This CDR3 comprises 12 residues. Germline V gene sequence: CDR1 SNHLY, CDR2 FYNNEI. Trimming took off 5 bases at V and 4 bases at J, with 7 bases between the two ends.

The chain employs TRBV20-1 and TRBJ2-1; TRBD2 matches at 7 bases. The germline CDR1 and CDR2 sequences are DFQATT and SNEGSKA (reference sequence). This CDR3 is built from 15 residues. V lost 6 bases to trimming and J lost 0 bases; unmatched junction nucleotides: 8. CDR3 coding DNA: TGCAGTGCCCCTAGCGGAGAAAGCTCCTACAATGAGCAGTTCTTC. Encoded protein: CSAPSGESSYNEQFF.

Written as DNA, the CDR3 is TGTGCCAGCAGTAGAACTGTGAAAGAGACCCAGTACTTC. The encoded protein is CASSRTVKETQYF. The gene calls are TRBV11-2 and TRBJ2-5; D is ambiguous. The germline V gene encodes CDR1 SGHAT and CDR2 FQNNGV. The CDR3 covers 13 residues. V was clipped by 6 bases and J by 3 bases, with 11 bases between them.

The gene calls are TRBV6-5 and TRBJ1-3; D unclear. The germline V and J ends were trimmed by 5 bases and 0 bases, with 11 bases remaining between them. Germline V lookup: CDR1 MNHEY, CDR2 SVGAGI. The CDR3 length is 15 residues. The CDR3 region is CASSPAPSSGNTIYF. The CDR3 DNA reads as TGTGCCAGCAGTCCGGCACCTAGCTCTGGAAACACCATATATTTT.

J is TRBJ2-1 and V is TRBV5-1, with D possibly matching TRBD2 (5 bases). The V and J ends lost 0 bases and 12 bases respectively, with 19 bases between them. The CDR3 length is 15 residues. Germline-derived CDR1 and CDR2 are SGHRS and YFSETQ. CDR3 sequence reads: CASSLEGTWPGLQFF. In DNA form, the CDR3 reads TGCGCCAGCAGCTTGGAAGGCACGTGGCCGGGATTGCAGTTCTTC. The full variable domain, completed using reference TRBV5-1 and TRBJ2-1, is KAGVTQTPRYLIKTRGQQVTLSCSPISGHRSVSWYQQTPGQGLQFLFEYFSETQRNKGNFPGRFSGRQFSNSRSEMNVSTLELGDSALYLCASSLEGTWPGLQFFGPGTRLTVL.

CDR3 sequence reads: CASSSGVLAKNIQYF. The DNA of the CDR3 is TGTGCCAGCAGCTCGGGGGTACTAGCCAAAAACATTCAGTACTTC. This chain joins TRBV11-2 and TRBJ2-4; tentative D call: TRBD2 (6 bases). The CDR3 is 15 amino acids. Looked up from germline, CDR1 is SGHAT and CDR2 is FQNNGV. The V end was cut by 4 bases, the J end by 0 bases, with 10 bases between.

CDR3 region: CASTGGSGANVLTF. DNA for the CDR3: TGTGCCAGCACGGGAGGATCTGGGGCCAACGTCCTGACTTTC. The chain links TRBV13 to TRBJ2-6, with TRBD2 identical over 7 bases. Germline V lookup: CDR1 PRHDT, CDR2 FYEKMQ (reference sequence). The ends lost 7 bases at V and 1 base at J; junction bases unmatched: 1. This CDR3 has 14 amino acids.

This chain uses TRBV29-1 with TRBJ2-3, with 11 bases fitting TRBD2. Germline values: CDR1 SQVTM, CDR2 ANQGSEA. The junction had 14 bases not matched to a gene; V was cut back by 3 bases and J by 3 bases. The CDR3 is made up of 18 amino acids. The CDR3 loop is CSVDGLAGGPGVTDTQYF. As DNA, the CDR3 is TGCAGCGTTGACGGGCTAGCGGGAGGTCCCGGGGTGACAGATACGCAGTATTTT.

The chain combines TRBV28 with TRBJ1-5; D is ambiguous. The germline V gene encodes CDR1 MDHEN and CDR2 SYDVKM. This CDR3 region has 16 residues. V was clipped by 2 bases and J by 0 bases, with 11 bases between them. The CDR3 loop is CASSLGVSYSNQPQHF. In DNA form, the CDR3 reads TGTGCCAGCAGTTTAGGAGTCTCCTATAGCAATCAGCCCCAGCATTTT.

The chain employs TRBV4-1 and TRBJ2-5, with TRBD2 matching 9 bases. From germline, CDR1 is MGHRA and CDR2 YSYEKL. CDR3 length: 16 amino acids. With 2 bases clipped from V and 7 bases from J, the junction kept 11 bases outside the gene matches. The CDR3 loop reads CASSQSSGRGGGTQYF. The CDR3 DNA sequence: TGCGCCAGCAGCCAAAGTAGCGGGAGAGGGGGTGGGACCCAGTACTTC.

V and J are TRBV4-1 and TRBJ2-5, with 9 bases aligning to TRBD1. CDR3 length equals 15 residues. Germline V gene lookup returns CDR1 MGHRA and CDR2 YSYEKL. Trimming took 4 bases from V and 0 from J; bases not matched to a gene: 3. The CDR3: CASSRTGVNQETQYF. For the CDR3, the DNA is TGCGCCAGCAGCCGGACAGGGGTAAACCAAGAGACCCAGTACTTC.

The chain joins TRBV3-1 to TRBJ2-7; D is possibly TRBD1 or TRBD2 (5 bases each). V was cut by 3 bases and J by 2 bases, with 11 bases left in between. The germline V gene has CDR1 LGHDT and CDR2 YNNKEL (reference sequence). The CDR3 is 14 amino acids. The DNA for the CDR3 is TGTGCCAGCAGCCATCCTAGGGACCCCTACGAGCAGTACTTC. This gives the protein CASSHPRDPYEQYF.